Following are 32 T cell receptor beta chains from one sample sequenced in a study of radiation and T cells in renal cell carcinoma. Clones were read by immunoSEQ multiplex PCR, and TCRdb kept only the in-frame ones, dropping some. The sample lists about 86,000 clones, around four fifths occurring once. As for time point: blood 4 weeks post-SBRT, at nephrectomy. Treatment in this sample: 15 Gy SBRT to primary tumor, nephrectomy 4 weeks later. The specimen was blood, collected from a patient whose treatment included radiotherapy and nephrectomy. The receptors shown here come from a man aged 50 to 60 with renal cell carcinoma.

CDR3 region: CASSEFSQVSGTEAFF. Here the CDR3 DNA reads TGTGCCAGCAGTGAATTCTCGCAGGTCTCAGGCACTGAAGCTTTCTTT. This sequence joins TRBV2 and TRBJ1-1; D gene unclear. The CDR3 length is 16 residues. V was trimmed by 2 bases and J by 4 bases, leaving 17 bases between them. From germline, CDR1 is SNHLY and CDR2 FYNNEI. Using reference TRBV2 and TRBJ1-1 for the parts outside the CDR3, the full variable domain is EPEVTQTPSHQVTQMGQEVILRCVPISNHLYFYWYRQILGQKVEFLVSFYNNEISEKSEIFDDQFSVERPDGSNFTLKIRSTKLEDSAMYFCASSEFSQVSGTEAFFGQGTRLTVV.

The count of this clone is one. This sequence joins TRBV30 and TRBJ2-5; D is possibly TRBD1 (5 bases). The end of the DNA is better explained by TRBJ2-7, so the J call may be wrong. The CDR3 runs 13 residues. Germline loops: CDR1 GTSNPN, CDR2 SVGIG (reference sequence). The CDR3 is CASKQADDYEQYF. In DNA, the CDR3 is TGTGCATCGAAACAGGCTGATGACTACGAGCAGTACTTC.

V and J are TRBV9 and TRBJ1-5; unclear D gene. The CDR3 runs 14 residues. Germline values: CDR1 SGDLS, CDR2 YYNGEE. V lost 0 bases to trimming and J lost 0 bases, with 4 bases between them. The CDR3 here is CASSVASSNQPQHF. CDR3 sequence (DNA): TGTGCCAGCAGCGTAGCGAGTAGCAATCAGCCCCAGCATTTT.

V is TRBV29-1 and J is TRBJ2-1; TRBD2 matches at 10 bases. This CDR3 region has 14 residues. The junction had 8 bases not matched to a gene; V was cut back by 4 bases and J by 8 bases. Germline CDR1 is SQVTM and CDR2 is ANQGSEA. CDR3 nucleotides: TGCAGCGTTGCCACTAGCGGGGCTTGGGATGAGCAGTTCTTC. Translating it yields CSVATSGAWDEQFF.

This clone was counted a single time. The V gene is TRBV7-9, the J gene TRBJ2-7; D not certain. V was clipped by 3 bases and J by 5 bases, with 14 bases between them. The CDR3 is 14 amino acids. In germline, CDR1 is SEHNR, CDR2 FQNEAQ (reference sequence). The CDR3 spells CASSFVRKSDEQYF. CDR3 DNA sequence: TGTGCCAGCAGCTTCGTGCGAAAGAGCGACGAGCAGTACTTC.

There are a few counts of this clone. CDR3 bases: TGTGCCAGCAGCCACGGACAGGTGGGAAACACCATATATTTT. Residues: CASSHGQVGNTIYF. V and J are TRBV5-6 and TRBJ1-3; 7 bases agree with TRBD1. Germline-derived CDR1 and CDR2 are SGHDT and YYEEEE. The CDR3 consists of 14 residues. With 4 bases clipped from V and 4 bases from J, the junction kept 5 bases outside the gene matches.

The chain couples TRBV6-1 to TRBJ1-3; D not resolved. The V end lost 4 bases, the J end lost 3 bases, and 13 bases lay between the germline ends. The CDR3 spans 15 residues. Germline-derived CDR1 and CDR2 are MNHNS and SASEGT. For the CDR3, the DNA is TGTGCCAGCAGTGTGGAGGAGGGCATTGGAAACACCATATATTTT. It translates to CASSVEEGIGNTIYF.

The chain recombines TRBV6-1 with TRBJ2-1; tentatively, D is TRBD1 or TRBD2 (5 bases each). The CDR3 length is 13 residues. Germline V gene lookup returns CDR1 MNHNS and CDR2 SASEGT. V lost 7 bases and J lost 6, with 13 bases in between. CDR3 amino acids: CASTGQLGNEQFF. The CDR3, as DNA: TGTGCCAGCACGGGGCAGTTGGGCAATGAGCAGTTCTTC.

The chain combines TRBV4-1 with TRBJ1-3; no reliable D call. Trimming took off 2 bases at V and 3 bases at J, with 8 bases between the two ends. There are 14 residues in the CDR3. Germline V CDR1 and CDR2: MGHRA, YSYEKL. CDR3 nucleotide sequence: TGCGCCAGCAGCCAAAGGATAGTTGGAAACACCATATATTTT. This sequence encodes CASSQRIVGNTIYF.

The chain has TRBV4-3 and TRBJ1-5, with 7 bases that match TRBD1. Germline assignment: CDR1 LGHNA and CDR2 YSLEER. Unmatched junction bases numbered 10, after V lost 0 bases and J lost 2 bases. The CDR3 is 18 amino acids. The CDR3 loop is CASSQDPFTGEGNQPQHF. The CDR3 nucleotides read TGCGCCAGCAGCCAAGATCCCTTCACAGGGGAAGGCAATCAGCCCCAGCATTTT.

This clone appeared a few times. The chain couples TRBV28 to TRBJ2-7; 13 bases agree with TRBD2. CDR1 and CDR2 (germline): MDHEN, SYDVKM. CDR3 length: 16 residues. V was pared by 3 bases and J by 3 bases, with 5 bases of the junction left unmatched. The DNA for the CDR3 is TGTGCCAGCAGTTTCCGGACTAGCGGGAGAGGCTACGAGCAGTACTTC. This translates into CASSFRTSGRGYEQYF.

V usage is TRBV5-6 and J usage is TRBJ2-1; TRBD2 aligns across 7 bases. CDR3 length equals 14 residues. Germline V gene data show CDR1 as SGHDT and CDR2 as YYEEEE. Trimming removed 2 bases from V and 10 bases from J; junction bases left unmatched: 9. The CDR3 coding sequence is TGTGCCAGCAGCTTAAACGGGGGGTCGCGGGAGCAGTTCTTC. This gives the protein CASSLNGGSREQFF. The whole variable domain, remainder taken from reference TRBV5-6 and TRBJ2-1, is DAGVTQSPTHLIKTRGQQVTLRCSPKSGHDTVSWYQQALGQGPQFIFQYYEEEERQRGNFPDRFSGHQFPNYSSELNVNALLLGDSALYLCASSLNGGSREQFFGPGTRLTVL.

This chain uses TRBV6-6 with TRBJ2-3; D not certain. The V gene lost 3 bases and the J gene lost 7 bases, with 8 bases spanning the gap. The V gene's germline CDR1 is MNHNY and CDR2 SVGAGI (reference sequence). CDR3 length: 12 residues. In nucleotides, the CDR3 is TGTGCCAGCAGTTATTCGAGAAATACGCAGTATTTT. Its translation is CASSYSRNTQYF.

This clone turned up a few times. This chain links TRBV7-9 with TRBJ2-1; 7 bases are shared with TRBD2. Germline CDR1 and CDR2: SEHNR and FQNEAQ (reference sequence). The V segment lost 1 base and the J segment 5 bases; nucleotides outside the gene matches: 8. The CDR3 is 16 amino acids. DNA of the CDR3: TGTGCCAGCAGCTTAGGAAAAGCGGGATCAAACAATGAGCAGTTCTTC. Protein product: CASSLGKAGSNNEQFF.

J is TRBJ2-2 and V is TRBV19; D not resolved. The CDR3 totals 15 residues. The ends were cut back, 7 bases at V and 5 bases at J, with 17 bases in the middle. Germline CDR1 is LNHDA and CDR2 is SQIVND (reference sequence). The CDR3 DNA reads as TGTGCCAGTAAAACCATCGGGCAGCCAACCGGGGAGCTGTTTTTT. Translating gives CASKTIGQPTGELFF.

The V and J genes are TRBV5-1 and TRBJ1-4; 10 bases line up with TRBD1. Germline values: CDR1 SGHRS, CDR2 YFSETQ. The CDR3 sequence is 16 residues long. V was pared by 6 bases and J by 4 bases, with 9 bases of the junction left unmatched. DNA for the CDR3: TGCGCCAGCAAGGGGACAGGGGTTTCTGGTAATGAAAAACTGTTTTTT. This codes for CASKGTGVSGNEKLFF.

This chain connects TRBV18 to TRBJ1-3, with D unclear. Germline V lookup: CDR1 KGHSH, CDR2 LQKENI. V dropped 0 bases and J dropped 0 bases, with 6 bases sitting between them. The CDR3 is 15 residues long. DNA for the CDR3: TGTGCCAGCTCACCACCGGGGTCCTCTGGAAACACCATATATTTT. Translation: CASSPPGSSGNTIYF.

The V call is TRBV5-1, the J call TRBJ2-7; 7 nucleotides match TRBD2. The CDR3 sequence is 15 residues long. The trim removed 4 bases at V and 5 bases at J, leaving 12 bases unmatched. The germline CDR1 and CDR2 sequences are SGHRS and YFSETQ. CDR3 in DNA: TGCGCCAGCAGCGCCTCCGGGACCCGGGGGGACGAGCAGTACTTC. The encoded protein is CASSASGTRGDEQYF.

CDR3 in amino acids: CSVEGGNGYTF. The CDR3 coding sequence is TGCAGCGTTGAGGGGGGGAATGGCTACACCTTC. The chain couples TRBV29-1 to TRBJ1-2, with a weak D call TRBD1 (5 bases). Germline CDR1 reads SQVTM; CDR2 reads ANQGSEA. Trimming pared 3 bases from V and 6 bases from J, leaving 8 bases between. The CDR3 totals 11 residues.

This clone has just one count. CDR3 bases: TGTGCCAGCAGCTCAGAAACCGGGACAGGGGTCTCCTGGGGAGCTTTCTTT. This sequence encodes CASSSETGTGVSWGAFF. The chain uses TRBV5-4 and TRBJ1-1, with 10 bases fitting TRBD1. Germline V gene lookup returns CDR1 SGHNT and CDR2 YYREEE (reference sequence). This CDR3 comprises 17 residues. The J segment lost 10 bases and the V segment lost 3 bases, leaving 18 bases of the junction unmatched.

This clone was detected once. J is TRBJ2-7 and V is TRBV19; no firm D call. The CDR3 consists of 12 residues. The germline V and J ends were trimmed by 5 bases and 2 bases, with 7 bases remaining between them. Germline V CDR1 and CDR2: LNHDA, SQIVND (reference sequence). In DNA form, the CDR3 reads TGTGCCAGTAGTTCCCAAACCTACGAGCAGTACTTC. Protein product: CASSSQTYEQYF.

The rearrangement uses TRBV6-6 and TRBJ2-2; 7 nucleotides line up with TRBD1. This CDR3 region has 15 residues. V was clipped by 6 bases and J by 2 bases; unmatched bases: 6. Looked up from germline, CDR1 is MNHNY and CDR2 is SVGAGI (reference sequence). CDR3 protein: CASRADRTNTGELFF. In DNA, the CDR3 is TGTGCCAGCAGGGCGGACAGGACAAACACCGGGGAGCTGTTTTTT.

The V call is TRBV6-6, the J call TRBJ2-3; 11 bases are shared with TRBD2. The germline CDR1 and CDR2 sequences are MNHNY and SVGAGI (reference sequence). J gave up 2 bases and V 6 bases, and 7 bases lay outside the gene matches. This CDR3 region has 16 residues. As DNA, the CDR3 is TGTGCCAGCAGCCCCGGGACTAGCGGATTCACAGATACGCAGTATTTT. Amino acids: CASSPGTSGFTDTQYF.

This sequence joins TRBV7-2 and TRBJ2-3; 10 bases fit TRBD2. J lost 3 bases, V lost 2 bases, and 5 bases had no gene match. Germline V CDR1 and CDR2: SGHTA, FQGNSA. CDR3 length: 16 residues. The chain's CDR3 is CASSLLSGGATDTQYF. CDR3 coding DNA: TGTGCCAGCAGCTTATTAAGCGGGGGGGCAACAGATACGCAGTATTTT. Full variable domain (missing parts from reference TRBV7-2 and TRBJ2-3): GAGVSQSPSNKVTEKGKDVELRCDPISGHTALYWYRQSLGQGLEFLIYFQGNSAPDKSGLPSDRFSAERTGGSVSTLTIQRTQQEDSAVYLCASSLLSGGATDTQYFGPGTRLTVL.

Only one count was recorded for this clone. The chain has TRBV19 and TRBJ1-3; no definite D call. Trimming stripped 5 bases from V and 0 bases from J, with 11 bases between. Looked up from germline, CDR1 is LNHDA and CDR2 is SQIVND (reference sequence). The CDR3 has 15 residues. The CDR3 is CASSATRFSGNTIYF. CDR3 in DNA: TGTGCCAGTAGTGCTACCCGGTTCTCTGGAAACACCATATATTTT.

The V gene is TRBV5-1, the J gene TRBJ1-4; no clear D. Trimming pared 1 base from V and 3 bases from J, leaving 13 bases between. The germline V gene encodes CDR1 SGHRS and CDR2 YFSETQ. The CDR3 totals 16 residues. CDR3 loop: CASSLKGLGANEKLFF. CDR3 nucleotide sequence: TGCGCCAGCAGCTTGAAGGGTTTGGGTGCTAATGAAAAACTGTTTTTT. Variable domain in full (rest from reference TRBV5-1 and TRBJ1-4): KAGVTQTPRYLIKTRGQQVTLSCSPISGHRSVSWYQQTPGQGLQFLFEYFSETQRNKGNFPGRFSGRQFSNSRSEMNVSTLELGDSALYLCASSLKGLGANEKLFFGSGTQLSVL.

This clone is a singleton in its sample. The chain recombines TRBV5-1 with TRBJ2-2; D ambiguous. Trimming pared 2 bases from V and 1 base from J, leaving 3 bases between. This CDR3 spans 13 amino acids. Per the germline V gene, CDR1 is SGHRS and CDR2 is YFSETQ. CDR3 in DNA: TGCGCCAGCAGCTTACGGAACACCGGGGAGCTGTTTTTT. The encoded protein is CASSLRNTGELFF.

This clone showed up just a few times. V gene TRBV11-2 combines with J gene TRBJ1-4, with D hard to call. With 5 bases removed from V and 8 bases from J, the gap between germline ends came to 12 bases. The CDR3 is made up of 13 amino acids. CDR1 is SGHAT, CDR2 FQNNGV, per germline. The CDR3 region has the DNA TGTGCCAGCAGCCCACCCGGGGAGGAAAAACTGTTTTTT. This translates into CASSPPGEEKLFF. Looking up the rest from reference TRBV11-2 and TRBJ1-4 gives the full variable domain: EAGVAQSPRYKIIEKRQSVAFWCNPISGHATLYWYQQILGQGPKLLIQFQNNGVVDDSQLPKDRFSAERLKGVDSTLKIQPAKLEDSAVYLCASSPPGEEKLFFGSGTQLSVL.

CDR3 sequence (DNA): TGTGCCAGCTCAATATCGACAGGGGTCACTGAAGCTTTCTTT. Translation: CASSISTGVTEAFF. The rearrangement joins TRBV18 to TRBJ1-1, with TRBD1 matching over 8 bases. Germline V gene lookup returns CDR1 KGHSH and CDR2 LQKENI. Germline trimming cut 5 bases from V and 4 bases from J; bases unmatched to any gene: 6. CDR3 size: 14 residues.

The V gene is TRBV7-3, the J gene TRBJ1-5; 8 nucleotides align to TRBD1. Unmatched junction bases numbered 11, after V lost 0 bases and J lost 4 bases. The V gene's germline CDR1 is SGHTA and CDR2 FQGTGA. The CDR3 has 18 amino acids. CDR3 protein: CASSLTPGTGRRNQPQHF. The CDR3 coding sequence is TGTGCCAGCAGCTTAACGCCCGGGACAGGTAGGAGGAATCAGCCCCAGCATTTT.

This chain uses TRBV9 with TRBJ2-1; 10 positions match TRBD2. Germline V gene lookup returns CDR1 SGDLS and CDR2 YYNGEE. J gave up 7 bases and V 2 bases, and 15 bases lay outside the gene matches. This CDR3 contains 18 residues. The DNA for the CDR3 is TGTGCCAGCAGCGTCACCGGGGGGGCTAGCGGGAGTGGTAATGAGCAGTTCTTC. Translating gives CASSVTGGASGSGNEQFF. Looking up the rest from reference TRBV9 and TRBJ2-1 gives the full variable domain: DSGVTQTPKHLITATGQRVTLRCSPRSGDLSVYWYQQSLDQGLQFLIQYYNGEERAKGNILERFSAQQFPDLHSELNLSSLELGDSALYFCASSVTGGASGSGNEQFFGPGTRLTVL.

The gene calls are TRBV15 and TRBJ2-2; 7 nucleotides agree with TRBD2. The CDR3 spans 15 residues. Trimming at V came to 0 bases and at J to 8 bases, leaving 6 bases not matched to a gene. From germline, CDR1 is LNHNV and CDR2 YYDKDF (reference sequence). The CDR3 sequence is CATSREEGGFGELFF. The CDR3 DNA follows: TGTGCCACCAGCAGAGAGGAGGGAGGGTTTGGGGAGCTGTTTTTT.